The 10 T cell receptor beta chains presented below share a single source sample, sequenced in a study of control samples from healthy donors and cancer patients. The data were produced by immunoSEQ multiplex PCR, yet TCRdb's version contains in-frame clones alone and is incomplete. The profile shows roughly 200,000 clones, 90% to 95% of them singletons. The sequencing sample was made of blood. Receptor source: a man younger than 35 in good health.

The V gene is TRBV5-1, the J gene TRBJ2-5, with 8 positions matching TRBD1. This CDR3 region has 16 residues. CDR1 SGHRS and CDR2 YFSETQ come from the germline V gene. V was clipped by 2 bases and J by 1 base; unmatched bases: 7. The CDR3 DNA sequence: TGCGCCAGCAGCTTTTGGGACAGGAATGGCCAAGAGACCCAGTACTTC. This codes for CASSFWDRNGQETQYF.

J is TRBJ1-1 and V is TRBV15; D is perhaps TRBD1 (6 bases). Germline CDR1 LNHNV, CDR2 YYDKDF (reference sequence). CDR3 size: 15 residues. V was pared by 3 bases and J by 3 bases, with 14 bases between. In DNA, the CDR3 is TGTGCCACCAGCAGGATGCCGGGGGCGCACACTGAAGCTTTCTTT. Protein: CATSRMPGAHTEAFF.

The chain couples TRBV5-1 to TRBJ2-4; no reliable D call. Germline V gene data show CDR1 as SGHRS and CDR2 as YFSETQ. CDR3 length equals 11 residues. The germline V and J ends were trimmed by 4 bases and 7 bases, with 6 bases remaining between them. CDR3 DNA: TGCGCCAGCAGCAATGGGAACATTCAGTACTTC. Translation gives CASSNGNIQYF. The full variable domain, completed using reference TRBV5-1 and TRBJ2-4, is KAGVTQTPRYLIKTRGQQVTLSCSPISGHRSVSWYQQTPGQGLQFLFEYFSETQRNKGNFPGRFSGRQFSNSRSEMNVSTLELGDSALYLCASSNGNIQYFGAGTRLSVL.

The chain uses TRBV6-2 or TRBV6-3 and TRBJ2-5, with 13 bases lining up with TRBD2. In germline, CDR1 is MNHEY, CDR2 SVGEGT. CDR3 length: 16 residues. Trimming cost V 5 bases and J 3 bases; bases outside gene matches: 6. The CDR3 is CASSRLLAGGKETQYF. The CDR3 nucleotides read TGTGCCAGCAGTCGGCTACTAGCGGGGGGGAAAGAGACCCAGTACTTC.

This chain joins TRBV2 and TRBJ1-1, with 9 bases aligning to TRBD1. Trimming at V came to 7 bases and at J to 5 bases, leaving 8 bases not matched to a gene. Per the germline V gene, CDR1 is SNHLY and CDR2 is FYNNEI. There are 14 residues in the CDR3. CDR3 nucleotides: TGTGCCAGCAACAGCCGGGACAGGGTTACTGAAGCTTTCTTT. Protein: CASNSRDRVTEAFF.

The chain combines TRBV29-1 with TRBJ1-1; D not resolved. The CDR3 runs 10 residues. Germline CDR1 SQVTM, CDR2 ANQGSEA. Trimming removed 2 bases from V and 11 bases from J, with 9 bases in between. CDR3 nucleotide sequence: TGCAGCGTTGAAAAGGATTTCGCTTTCTTT. It codes for CSVEKDFAFF.

The V and J genes are TRBV24-1 and TRBJ2-1, with 12 bases lining up with TRBD2. V shed 4 bases and J 2 bases; nucleotides not matched to a gene: 2. CDR3 length: 16 residues. Germline V gives CDR1 KGHDR, CDR2 SFDVKD. The CDR3 protein is CATSDSSGGAYNEQFF. For the CDR3, the DNA is TGTGCCACCAGTGACTCTAGCGGGGGGGCCTACAATGAGCAGTTCTTC.

As DNA, the CDR3 is TGTGCCAGCGGGTCCTCTGGGGCCAACGTCCTGACTTTC. As protein: CASGSSGANVLTF. The V and J genes are TRBV7-3 and TRBJ2-6; D is uncertain. Trimming removed 8 bases at V and 0 bases at J, with 5 bases between. Germline V lookup: CDR1 SGHTA, CDR2 FQGTGA. The length of the CDR3 is 13 residues.

This clone appeared once. This chain uses TRBV7-3 with TRBJ1-6; tentatively, D is TRBD1 (5 bases). The CDR3 totals 15 residues. V shed 0 bases and J shed 10 bases, with 13 bases lying between them. From germline, CDR1 is SGHTA and CDR2 FQGTGA. The CDR3, as DNA: TGTGCCAGCAGCTTAACCACGGGGGGAGGATCACCCCTCCACTTT. This gives the protein CASSLTTGGGSPLHF.

The rearrangement uses TRBV4-1 and TRBJ1-2; 7 bases align to TRBD1. The CDR3 totals 15 residues. CDR1 is MGHRA, CDR2 YSYEKL, per germline. With 4 bases clipped from V and 0 bases from J, the junction kept 5 bases outside the gene matches. The CDR3: CASSPGTVTNYGYTF. CDR3 nucleotides: TGCGCCAGCAGCCCAGGGACAGTTACTAACTATGGCTACACCTTC.